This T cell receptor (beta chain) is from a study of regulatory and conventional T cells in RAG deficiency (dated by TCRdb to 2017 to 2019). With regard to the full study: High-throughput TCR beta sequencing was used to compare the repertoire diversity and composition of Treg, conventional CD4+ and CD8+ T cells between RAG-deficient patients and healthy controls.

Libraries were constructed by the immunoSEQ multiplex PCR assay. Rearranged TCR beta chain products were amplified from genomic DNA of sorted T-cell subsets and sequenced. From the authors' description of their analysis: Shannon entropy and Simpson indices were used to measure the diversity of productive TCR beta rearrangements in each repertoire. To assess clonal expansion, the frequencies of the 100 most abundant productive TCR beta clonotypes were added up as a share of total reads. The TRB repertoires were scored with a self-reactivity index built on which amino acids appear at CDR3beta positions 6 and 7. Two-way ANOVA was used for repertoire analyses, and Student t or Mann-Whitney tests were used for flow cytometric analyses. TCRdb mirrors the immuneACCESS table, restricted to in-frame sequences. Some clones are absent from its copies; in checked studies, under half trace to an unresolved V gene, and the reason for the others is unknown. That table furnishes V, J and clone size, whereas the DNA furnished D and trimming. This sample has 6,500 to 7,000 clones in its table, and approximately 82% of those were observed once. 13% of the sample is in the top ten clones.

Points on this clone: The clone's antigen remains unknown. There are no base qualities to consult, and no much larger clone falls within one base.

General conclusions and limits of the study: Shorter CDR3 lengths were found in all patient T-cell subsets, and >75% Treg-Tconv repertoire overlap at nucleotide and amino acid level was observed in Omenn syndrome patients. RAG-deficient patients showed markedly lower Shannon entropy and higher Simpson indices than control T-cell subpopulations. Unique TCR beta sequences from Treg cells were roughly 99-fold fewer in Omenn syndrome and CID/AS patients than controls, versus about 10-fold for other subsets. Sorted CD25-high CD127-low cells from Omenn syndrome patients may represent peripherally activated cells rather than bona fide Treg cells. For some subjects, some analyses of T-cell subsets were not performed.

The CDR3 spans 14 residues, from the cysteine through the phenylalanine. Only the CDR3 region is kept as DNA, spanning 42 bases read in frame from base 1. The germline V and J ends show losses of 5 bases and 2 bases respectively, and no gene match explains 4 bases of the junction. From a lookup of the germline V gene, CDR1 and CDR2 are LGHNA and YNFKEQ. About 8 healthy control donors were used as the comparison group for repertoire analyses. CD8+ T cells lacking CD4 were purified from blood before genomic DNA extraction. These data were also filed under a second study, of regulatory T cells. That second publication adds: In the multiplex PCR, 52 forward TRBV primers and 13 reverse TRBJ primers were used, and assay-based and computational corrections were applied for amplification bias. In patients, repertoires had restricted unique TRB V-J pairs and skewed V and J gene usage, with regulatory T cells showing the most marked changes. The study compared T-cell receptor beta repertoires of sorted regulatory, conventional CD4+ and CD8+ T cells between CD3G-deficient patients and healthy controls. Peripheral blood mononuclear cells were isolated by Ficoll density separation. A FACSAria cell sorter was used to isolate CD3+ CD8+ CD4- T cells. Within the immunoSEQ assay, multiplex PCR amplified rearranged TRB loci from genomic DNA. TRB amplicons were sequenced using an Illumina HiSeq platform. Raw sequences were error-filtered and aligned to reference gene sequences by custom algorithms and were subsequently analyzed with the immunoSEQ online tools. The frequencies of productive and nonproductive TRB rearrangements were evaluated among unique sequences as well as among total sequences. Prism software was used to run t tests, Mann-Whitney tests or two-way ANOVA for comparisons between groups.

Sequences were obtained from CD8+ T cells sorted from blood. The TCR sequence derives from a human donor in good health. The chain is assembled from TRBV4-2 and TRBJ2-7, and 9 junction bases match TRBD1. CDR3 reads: CASSSGQGPYEQYF. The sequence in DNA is TGTGCCAGCAGCTCGGGACAGGGTCCCTACGAGCAGTACTTC.